The 23 T cell receptor beta chains below all came from one sample that was sequenced in a study of blood T cells in healthy people across ages. The second PCR ran roughly 6 to 12 cycles with a sample-barcoded 5' primer and J-beta primers. Using its own MiXCR run on the 5' RACE reads, TCRdb lists one record per CDR3 protein. The table has 450,000 to 600,000 distinct CDR3 sequences, 25% to 35% seen once; the top ten hold under 4.5%. These data also formed part of another study, on T cells of mothers and their children.

Sequencing used blood. Receptors originate from a boy aged 2-15 years in good health.

The CDR3 DNA follows: TGCAGTGCGACTGTGGGACAGAACACAGATACGCAGTATTTT. Protein product: CSATVGQNTDTQYF. The V call is TRBV20-1, the J call TRBJ2-3, with 7 bases identical to TRBD1. CDR1 is DFQATT, CDR2 SNEGSKA, per germline (reference sequence). After removal of 6 bases from V and 2 bases from J, the junction contained 8 bases not matched to a gene. The CDR3 length is 14 residues.

The sample holds many counts of this clonotype. This chain links TRBV12-3 or TRBV12-4 with TRBJ2-4; 8 bases are shared with TRBD2. This CDR3 spans 17 amino acids. J was trimmed by 0 bases and V by 8 bases; bases with no gene match: 12. DNA of the CDR3: TGTGCCAGCGCCCTTAGCGGGGTTCAACTAGCCAAAAACATTCAGTACTTC. Translating it yields CASALSGVQLAKNIQYF.

A few counts support this clonotype. The gene calls are TRBV7-9 and TRBJ2-3, with 8 bases matching TRBD2. CDR3 length equals 15 residues. J was trimmed by 2 bases and V by 6 bases; bases with no gene match: 7. Germline V gene data show CDR1 as SEHNR and CDR2 as FQNEAQ (reference sequence). In DNA, the CDR3 is TGTGCCAGCAGTCAGGGAGCGGGGGACACAGATACGCAGTATTTT. It yields the protein CASSQGAGDTDTQYF. The whole variable domain, remainder taken from reference TRBV7-9 and TRBJ2-3, is DTGVSQNPRHKITKRGQNVTFRCDPISEHNRLYWYRQTLGQGPEFLTYFQNEAQLEKSRLLSDRFSAERPKGSFSTLEIQRTEQGDSAMYLCASSQGAGDTDTQYFGPGTRLTVL.

The rearrangement uses TRBV7-2 and TRBJ2-5; D may be TRBD1 or TRBD2 (5 bases each). The J call is in doubt because the DNA end fits TRBJ2-7 better. CDR1 and CDR2 from the germline V gene are SGHTA and FQGNSA. The CDR3 length is 13 residues. CDR3 DNA: TGTGCCAGCAGCTGGGGGAAAGTAGCCGAGCAGTACTTC. Amino acids: CASSWGKVAEQYF.

The chain carries TRBV20-1 and TRBJ2-5, with D unresolved. The end of the DNA is better explained by TRBJ2-1, so the J call may be wrong. Germline CDR1 reads DFQATT; CDR2 reads SNEGSKA (reference sequence). The CDR3 runs 12 residues. CDR3 sequence reads: CSARVVENEQFF. The CDR3 DNA reads as TGCAGTGCTAGAGTTGTCGAAAATGAGCAGTTCTTC.

This clonotype appeared a few times. The chain combines TRBV30 with TRBJ2-5; D gene uncertain. Germline V lookup: CDR1 GTSNPN, CDR2 SVGIG (reference sequence). V was cut by 0 bases and J by 5 bases, with 4 bases left in between. This CDR3 is built from 11 residues. CDR3 DNA sequence: TGTGCCTGGAGTGTAAGGGAGACCCAGTACTTC. Amino acid sequence: CAWSVRETQYF. Combining the CDR3 with reference TRBV30 and TRBJ2-5 gives the whole variable domain SQTIHQWPATLVQPVGSPLSLECTVEGTSNPNLYWYRQAAGRGLQLLFYSVGIGQISSEVPQNLSASRPQDRQFILSSKKLLLSDSGFYLCAWSVRETQYFGPGTRLLVL.

The chain couples TRBV5-1 to TRBJ2-1, with a tentative D call TRBD2 (6 bases). The CDR3 has 15 amino acids. Germline V CDR1 and CDR2: SGHRS, YFSETQ. Trimming took off 5 bases at V and 0 bases at J, with 12 bases between the two ends. In DNA form, the CDR3 reads TGCGCCAGCAGAATAGCGGAAATCTCCTACAATGAGCAGTTCTTC. The encoded protein is CASRIAEISYNEQFF.

This clonotype turned up a few times. J is TRBJ2-5 and V is TRBV6-6; 8 bases match TRBD2. CDR1 is MNHNY, CDR2 SVGAGI, per germline (reference sequence). The CDR3 runs 16 residues. The ends lost 0 bases at V and 4 bases at J; junction bases unmatched: 7. The CDR3 protein is CASSYSTAGGVETQYF. CDR3 bases: TGTGCCAGCAGTTACTCGACGGCCGGGGGGGTAGAGACCCAGTACTTC.

V usage is TRBV6-5 and J usage is TRBJ2-7, with TRBD2 matching 7 bases. After removal of 2 bases from V and 4 bases from J, the junction contained 5 bases not matched to a gene. Per the germline V gene, CDR1 is MNHEY and CDR2 is SVGAGI. The CDR3 contains 14 residues. This chain's CDR3 is CASSYGTNLYEQYF. CDR3 DNA sequence: TGTGCCAGCAGTTACGGGACTAACTTATACGAGCAGTACTTC.

This clonotype was detected ten times or more. The chain is built from TRBV12-5 and TRBJ2-3, with 12 bases identical to TRBD2. Germline lookup yields CDR1 LGHNT and CDR2 FRNRAP. This CDR3 comprises 14 residues. Trimming removed 7 bases from V and 5 bases from J; junction bases left unmatched: 4. The CDR3 sequence: CASARLAGVDTQYF. The CDR3 coding sequence is TGTGCTAGTGCCAGACTAGCGGGAGTAGATACGCAGTATTTT.

V is TRBV21-1 and J is TRBJ1-2; TRBD1 reflects the table's D call only, with no check against the DNA. TRBV21-1 is labeled a pseudogene. CDR3 length: 14 residues. CDR3 coding DNA: TGTGCCAGCAGCAACCCGGAGGCAGGGGAGGGCTACACCTTC. Protein product: CASSNPEAGEGYTF.

This clonotype was seen ten or more times. The J gene is TRBJ2-1, the V gene TRBV7-3, with 10 bases identical to TRBD2. CDR1 and CDR2 (germline): SGHTA, FQGTGA. Losses at the gene ends were 5 bases for V and 4 bases for J; bases not matched to a gene: 8. The CDR3 has 16 amino acids. CDR3 sequence reads: CASSPTSGAAYNEQFF. Written as DNA, the CDR3 is TGTGCCAGCAGCCCCACTAGCGGGGCAGCTTACAATGAGCAGTTCTTC.

There are a few counts of this clonotype. Its ends do not fully match the called genes, so a read error is possible. This chain links TRBV19 with TRBJ2-7, with TRBD1 matching 9 bases. The CDR3 is 15 residues long. From germline, CDR1 is LNHDA and CDR2 SQIVND (reference sequence). The CDR3 loop reads CASRATGGNSYGQYF. In nucleotides, the CDR3 is TGTGCCAGTAGAGCGACAGGGGGTAACTCCTACGGGCAGTACTTC.

V usage is TRBV20-1 and J usage is TRBJ2-5; tentative D call: TRBD2 (6 bases). Trimming took off 3 bases at V and 2 bases at J, with 13 bases between the two ends. Germline CDR1 reads DFQATT; CDR2 reads SNEGSKA (reference sequence). The CDR3 has 14 amino acids. CDR3 DNA sequence: TGCAGTGCTAGTTTAGGAGGGGTTCAAGAGACCCAGTACTTC. Translating gives CSASLGGVQETQYF.

The chain carries TRBV5-5 and TRBJ2-5; D is possibly TRBD1 (5 bases). CDR1 is SGHKS and CDR2 is YYEKEE in the germline V gene (reference sequence). The CDR3 runs 14 residues. Trimming took off 6 bases at V and 4 bases at J, with 16 bases between the two ends. The CDR3 reads CASTPWGGGETQYF. The CDR3 DNA reads TGTGCCAGCACCCCCTGGGGCGGTGGAGAGACCCAGTACTTC.

This clonotype was counted between two and nine times. V is TRBV20-1 and J is TRBJ2-3; TRBD2 agrees at 8 bases. The CDR3 is 15 amino acids. Trimming at V came to 3 bases and at J to 0 bases, leaving 5 bases not matched to a gene. In germline, CDR1 is DFQATT, CDR2 SNEGSKA (reference sequence). The CDR3 protein is CSARVAGGSTDTQYF. The CDR3 nucleotides read TGCAGTGCTAGGGTCGCGGGGGGTAGCACAGATACGCAGTATTTT.

J is TRBJ2-2 and V is TRBV27; TRBD2 agrees at 8 bases. Losses at the gene ends were 6 bases for V and 7 bases for J; bases not matched to a gene: 10. The germline V gene encodes CDR1 MNHEY and CDR2 SMNVEV (reference sequence). The CDR3 loop spans 15 amino acids. The CDR3 reads CASRPTSAPVGELFF. Written as DNA, the CDR3 is TGTGCCAGCAGACCGACTAGCGCCCCGGTCGGGGAGCTGTTTTTT.

This clonotype was counted between two and nine times. This chain links TRBV9 with TRBJ2-1; D not certain. The CDR3 is 15 amino acids. Looked up from germline, CDR1 is SGDLS and CDR2 is YYNGEE. The ends were cut back, 0 bases at V and 0 bases at J, with 7 bases in the middle. CDR3 DNA: TGTGCCAGCAGCGTAGCCCCTAGCTCCTACAATGAGCAGTTCTTC. Translating it yields CASSVAPSSYNEQFF.

The V and J genes are TRBV20-1 and TRBJ1-1; D remains ambiguous. Trimming pared 5 bases from V and 6 bases from J, leaving 13 bases between. This CDR3 region has 12 residues. Germline V gene data show CDR1 as DFQATT and CDR2 as SNEGSKA (reference sequence). CDR3 in DNA: TGCAGTGCTCCTGCCCTTGGGGCTGAAGCTTTCTTT. It specifies CSAPALGAEAFF.

The gene calls are TRBV6-6 and TRBJ1-4; 8 positions match TRBD1. Trimming removed 10 bases from V and 6 bases from J; junction bases left unmatched: 10. Germline-derived CDR1 and CDR2 are MNHNY and SVGAGI (reference sequence). The CDR3 spans 14 residues. This CDR3 is CATQTPGGDEKLFF. The DNA of the CDR3 is TGTGCCACCCAGACCCCAGGGGGCGATGAAAAACTGTTTTTT.

This clonotype has just a few counts. The chain recombines TRBV5-1 with TRBJ2-7; the match to TRBD1 covers 8 bases. The CDR3 contains 17 residues. The germline V gene has CDR1 SGHRS and CDR2 YFSETQ. J gave up 3 bases and V 2 bases, and 13 bases lay outside the gene matches. The DNA for the CDR3 is TGCGCCAGCAGCTTCGGAGACAGGGGTAGGAGTAGCTACGAGCAGTACTTC. Translated, it gives CASSFGDRGRSSYEQYF.

This clonotype was seen once. V gene TRBV20-1 combines with J gene TRBJ1-6, with 7 bases that match TRBD1. This CDR3 has 15 residues. Germline CDR1 is DFQATT and CDR2 is SNEGSKA (reference sequence). Trimming took 3 bases from V and 10 from J; bases not matched to a gene: 12. Here the CDR3 reads CSARGFTGVGSPLHF. CDR3 nucleotides: TGCAGTGCTAGGGGTTTTACAGGGGTAGGGTCACCCCTCCACTTT.

The J gene is TRBJ2-2, the V gene TRBV5-5, with TRBD2 matching over 8 bases. The CDR3 is 14 amino acids. Germline values: CDR1 SGHKS, CDR2 YYEKEE (reference sequence). The V and J ends lost 3 bases and 4 bases, in that order; junction bases with no gene match: 2. DNA of the CDR3: TGTGCCAGCAGCTGGGGGACTAGCACCGGGGAGCTGTTTTTT. Its protein product is CASSWGTSTGELFF.